Included here is one T cell receptor (beta chain) sequence, with context. Its target antigen remains unknown. No base-level quality is on record; no much larger clone is a single base apart. The data are from a study of vaccination and CD4 T cells after COVID-19 (dated by TCRdb to between 2021 and 2023). Some background on the complete study: Convalescent patients had a positive SARS-CoV-2 result on nasal swab PCR, and of these patients, under ten had mild disease and one had severe disease. In roughly 10 COVID-19 convalescent patients and a handful of infection-naive healthy vaccine recipients, the spike-specific CD4+ TCR repertoire before mRNA vaccination was compared with the repertoire after mRNA vaccination. Post-COVID blood samples from convalescent patients were collected a median of roughly 100 days after diagnosis, with a range of 35 to 161 days. Overlapping spike peptide pools from SARS-CoV-2 and from the common cold coronaviruses HCoV-NL63, HCoV-OC43 and HCoV-229E were used as culture stimuli. The time from the second vaccine dose to post-vaccine blood sampling had a median of 72 days and ranged from roughly 13 to 241 days. Participants got two doses of the Pfizer-BioNTech BNT162b2 vaccine (n=8) or two doses of the Moderna mRNA-1273 vaccine (n=2). In the convalescent cohort there were six males and four females, among whom were two Hispanic individuals, seven Caucasians, two Asians and one multiracial person. Control cultures received a CEFX viral epitope pool as the positive control, an HIV-1 Nef peptide pool as the negative control, or no peptide. Overall study outcomes, separate from this receptor: An increase in the median number of SARS-CoV-2-reactive clonotypes from approximately 20 after infection to 35 to 40 after vaccination was observed, but the change was not found to be significant. In convalescent patients, a median 86.3% of post-vaccine SARS-CoV-2-reactive clones were detected only after vaccination, and vaccine-specific priming was suggested by this finding. The study included relatively few convalescent patients and did not analyze early timepoints after natural infection. Of the vaccine-specific clones found in convalescent patients, nearly all (304 of 307) were mono-reactive for SARS-CoV-2 spike instead of being cross-reactive with common cold coronaviruses.

The treatment or condition label corresponds to: roughly 11-day PBMC culture with coronavirus spike peptide pools or control peptides (ViraFEST assay). The ViraFEST assay was used in the study, in which antigen-specific T cells were expanded with peptide pools and expanded clonotypes were subsequently identified by TCR sequencing. The positive SARS-CoV-2 PCR tests of the convalescent patients were dated from March to December 2020, before the Alpha, Beta and Delta variants emerged in the United States. Each well held approximately 2 million PBMCs cultured in IMDM containing roughly 5% human AB serum and approximately 9.6 IU/ml IL-2, with about 9.4 ug/ml peptide pools added. Half of the culture medium was replaced with fresh IL-2-containing medium on days 3 and 7. After nine to eleven days of culture, CD4+ T cells were isolated by negative selection with the EasySep CD4+ T cell isolation kit. Ficoll-Paque Plus gradient centrifugation was used to isolate PBMCs from whole blood, and the isolated PBMCs were then either used fresh or cryopreserved at -140C. Triplicate wells were generally used for each culture condition.

Receptors were amplified or captured by PCR. At the Johns Hopkins FTIC core, DNA from the cultured CD4+ T cells underwent TCR sequencing with the Oncomine TCR Beta short-read assay. The QIAamp micro DNA kit was used to extract genomic DNA from the cultured CD4+ T cells. Oncomine TCR Beta libraries from cultured CD4+ T cells were pooled with unique dual indexes and sequenced on an Illumina iSeq 100. On the study's bioinformatics: Non-productive sequences were removed, and CDR3s not starting with C, not ending with F or W, or shorter than 7 amino acids were discarded. Antigen-specific clonotypes were identified with the MANAFEST web application by comparing peptide-stimulated wells with reference and other culture wells. An FDR below 0.05, an odds ratio above 5, and a productive frequency above 0.1% in at least two of three replicate wells were required for clones to be considered positive. A clonotype was classed as cross-reactive if the clonotype showed significant expansion both in SARS-CoV-2 spike wells and in at least one common cold coronavirus spike condition. Using R version 3.6.1, CDR3 homology was evaluated through Levenshtein distances (stringdist) along with unrooted phylogenetic trees (ape). Starting from the raw public reads, TCRdb applied fastp trimming at Q25, assembled clones with MiXCR and retained in-frame beta chains. Each entry is one CDR3 protein sequence, shown with its most common DNA and genes. TCRdb, not the authors, supplied the V and J calls. For this sample there are about 21,000 distinct CDR3 sequences; 60% to 75% appear just once. The leading ten clones occupy around 7.9% of the sample.

The source material was CD4+ T cells from blood, cultured in vitro. The TCR sequence derives from a human donor who had recovered from COVID-19.

The nucleotide sequence is TGTGCCAGCTCACCAGGACCCTCTGGAAACACCATATATTTT. Its amino acids are CASSPGPSGNTIYF. Recombination joined TRBV18 with TRBJ1-3, with the D gene not confidently named. V loses 2 bases, J loses 0 bases, and the germline ends lie 5 bases apart. CDR1 KGHSH and CDR2 LQKENI are derived from the germline V gene. From the cysteine through the phenylalanine, the CDR3 covers 14 amino acids. Only the CDR3 portion is preserved as DNA: 42 bases, with reading frame beginning at the first base.